Below are 21 T cell receptor beta chains sequenced from a single sample in a study of blood T cell repertoires in COVID-19. The data were produced by immunoSEQ multiplex PCR, yet TCRdb's version contains in-frame clones alone and is incomplete. The table includes approximately 140,000 clones, roughly four fifths detected once. Sequenced material: peripheral blood. The receptors were gathered from a human donor in a cohort sampled during active COVID-19.

CDR3 nucleotide sequence: TGCAGTGCTAGTCGACAGGGGGCTAACTATGGCTACACCTTC. Translating it yields CSASRQGANYGYTF. The chain couples TRBV20-1 to TRBJ1-2; TRBD1 matches at 9 bases. The CDR3 is 14 residues long. Losses at the gene ends were 3 bases for V and 0 bases for J; bases not matched to a gene: 2. The germline CDR1 and CDR2 sequences are DFQATT and SNEGSKA (reference sequence).

V usage is TRBV25-1 and J usage is TRBJ1-4, with D unresolved. This CDR3 spans 14 amino acids. The V end lost 4 bases, the J end lost 8 bases, and 14 bases lay between the germline ends. CDR1 and CDR2 (germline): MGHDK, SYGVNS. CDR3 in amino acids: CASSGSPVWEKLFF. For the CDR3, the DNA is TGTGCCAGCAGTGGCTCCCCGGTCTGGGAAAAACTGTTTTTT.

The chain carries TRBV19 and TRBJ1-6, with TRBD1 as a possible D gene (5 bases). Trimming removed 5 bases at V and 7 bases at J, with 12 bases between. This CDR3 region has 14 residues. Germline V gene data show CDR1 as LNHDA and CDR2 as SQIVND (reference sequence). CDR3 sequence (DNA): TGTGCCAGTAGTGGGGGGACCCCCAATTCACCCCTCCACTTT. It is translated as CASSGGTPNSPLHF.

This chain connects TRBV18 to TRBJ2-1; 8 positions match TRBD2. The J segment lost 6 bases and the V segment lost 1 base, leaving 8 bases of the junction unmatched. Germline CDR1 is KGHSH and CDR2 is LQKENI. This CDR3 contains 16 residues. CDR3 in amino acids: CASSPLAGTLGNEQFF. The CDR3 DNA sequence: TGTGCCAGCTCACCACTAGCGGGAACCCTGGGCAATGAGCAGTTCTTC.

This chain links TRBV9 with TRBJ2-1; tentative D call: TRBD1 (7 bases). This CDR3 spans 16 amino acids. Per the germline V gene, CDR1 is SGDLS and CDR2 is YYNGEE. The germline V and J ends were trimmed by 0 bases and 9 bases, with 19 bases remaining between them. CDR3 amino acids: CASSVGGGGVLSEQFF. For the CDR3, the DNA is TGTGCCAGCAGCGTAGGTGGAGGGGGCGTTTTGAGTGAGCAGTTCTTC.

The V and J genes are TRBV7-9 and TRBJ1-6; D gene unclear. Germline V lookup: CDR1 SEHNR, CDR2 FQNEAQ (reference sequence). This CDR3 spans 18 amino acids. Trimming removed 5 bases at V and 5 bases at J, with 22 bases between. This CDR3 is CASSQPGGSRQNNSPLHF. The CDR3 bases are TGTGCCAGCAGCCAACCCGGAGGGTCAAGGCAGAATAATTCACCCCTCCACTTT.

The chain links TRBV12-5 to TRBJ1-2, with 8 nucleotides matching TRBD1. Germline loops: CDR1 LGHNT, CDR2 FRNRAP. The CDR3 loop spans 14 amino acids. V lost 5 bases and J lost 4; bases outside the gene matches: 6. CDR3 region: CASGLDRASYGYTF. CDR3 coding DNA: TGTGCTAGTGGTCTGGACAGGGCTAGCTATGGCTACACCTTC.

This chain connects TRBV19 to TRBJ2-3; 7 bases agree with TRBD2. Per germline, CDR1 LNHDA and CDR2 SQIVND (reference sequence). The CDR3 runs to 14 residues. With V trimmed by 6 bases and J by 4 bases, 7 bases remained unmatched. In nucleotides, the CDR3 is TGTGCCAGTAGAGGGAGGGAACTACCAGATACGCAGTATTTT. Translation: CASRGRELPDTQYF. Combining the CDR3 with reference TRBV19 and TRBJ2-3 gives the whole variable domain DGGITQSPKYLFRKEGQNVTLSCEQNLNHDAMYWYRQDPGQGLRLIYYSQIVNDFQKGDIAEGYSVSREKKESFPLTVTSAQKNPTAFYLCASRGRELPDTQYFGPGTRLTVL.

The V gene is TRBV18, the J gene TRBJ2-5, with 7 bases identical to TRBD2. The V gene's germline CDR1 is KGHSH and CDR2 LQKENI. The CDR3 length is 17 residues. With 2 bases clipped from V and 5 bases from J, the junction kept 14 bases outside the gene matches. DNA of the CDR3: TGTGCCAGCTCACCAAGAACCCCGCTCGGGGGGTGGGAGACCCAGTACTTC. Translating it yields CASSPRTPLGGWETQYF.

The V call is TRBV2, the J call TRBJ2-5; tentative D call: TRBD2 (6 bases). V was cut by 6 bases and J by 5 bases, with 16 bases left in between. Germline loops: CDR1 SNHLY, CDR2 FYNNEI. This CDR3 is built from 14 residues. This CDR3 is CASRAKTSTETQYF. DNA of the CDR3: TGTGCCAGCAGGGCCAAAACTAGCACCGAGACCCAGTACTTC.

This clone appeared once. The gene calls are TRBV6-6 and TRBJ1-6, with TRBD1 matching over 7 bases. Germline V gene sequence: CDR1 MNHNY, CDR2 SVGAGI (reference sequence). V shed 6 bases and J 5 bases; nucleotides not matched to a gene: 4. The CDR3 is made up of 14 amino acids. The DNA for the CDR3 is TGTGCCAGCAGCCCCACAGGGGATAATTCACCCCTCCACTTT. Its translation: CASSPTGDNSPLHF.

The chain employs TRBV19 and TRBJ1-5; possibly TRBD1 for D (5 bases). Germline assignment: CDR1 LNHDA and CDR2 SQIVND (reference sequence). This CDR3 is 14 amino acids long. Trimming removed 7 bases from V and 4 bases from J, with 14 bases in between. CDR3 residues: CASTPGGGNQPQHF. In DNA form, the CDR3 reads TGTGCCAGTACCCCGGGGGGTGGGAATCAGCCCCAGCATTTT.

This chain uses TRBV30 with TRBJ2-7; 8 nucleotides match TRBD2. CDR3 length: 12 amino acids. CDR1 and CDR2 (germline): GTSNPN, SVGIG (reference sequence). Trimming took 2 bases from V and 6 from J; bases not matched to a gene: 3. In DNA form, the CDR3 reads TGTGCCTGGAGTAGACTAGCGATCGAGCAGTACTTC. Its translation is CAWSRLAIEQYF.

V gene TRBV19 combines with J gene TRBJ2-1, with D unresolved. This CDR3 spans 13 amino acids. Germline V gives CDR1 LNHDA, CDR2 SQIVND (reference sequence). V lost 1 base and J lost 5, with 6 bases in between. CDR3 in amino acids: CASSIGANNEQFF. In DNA, the CDR3 is TGTGCCAGTAGTATAGGGGCCAACAATGAGCAGTTCTTC.

CDR3 region: CASSYDRVQETQYF. The CDR3 DNA reads TGTGCCAGCAGCTACGACAGGGTTCAAGAGACCCAGTACTTC. The J gene is TRBJ2-5, the V gene TRBV11-2, with TRBD1 matching over 7 bases. Germline V gene data show CDR1 as SGHAT and CDR2 as FQNNGV. V lost 4 bases, J lost 2 bases, and 4 bases stayed unmatched. This CDR3 spans 14 amino acids.

The chain couples TRBV5-1 to TRBJ1-6; a possible D gene is TRBD1 (5 bases). Per the germline V gene, CDR1 is SGHRS and CDR2 is YFSETQ. V gave up 2 bases and J gave up 8 bases, with 14 bases separating them. This CDR3 has 15 residues. The CDR3 sequence: CASSFSAGIDSPLHF. CDR3 bases: TGCGCCAGCAGCTTTTCGGCAGGGATTGATTCACCCCTCCACTTT.

The chain recombines TRBV6-5 with TRBJ1-5; 10 bases line up with TRBD1. Trimming at V came to 6 bases and at J to 4 bases, leaving 6 bases not matched to a gene. There are 15 residues in the CDR3. Germline loops: CDR1 MNHEY, CDR2 SVGAGI. CDR3 sequence: CASSRDRGENQPQHF. The CDR3, as DNA: TGTGCCAGCAGCAGGGACAGGGGCGAGAATCAGCCCCAGCATTTT.

The rearrangement joins TRBV5-1 to TRBJ2-3, with 12 bases fitting TRBD2. This CDR3 has 16 residues. Germline CDR1 and CDR2: SGHRS and YFSETQ. V was pared by 5 bases and J by 0 bases, with 4 bases of the junction left unmatched. CDR3 in DNA: TGCGCCAGCAGACCCGGGACTAGCGGGAGCACAGATACGCAGTATTTT. The encoded protein is CASRPGTSGSTDTQYF.

The chain links TRBV6-2 or TRBV6-3 to TRBJ2-7, with 7 bases fitting TRBD2. Germline lookup yields CDR1 MNHEY and CDR2 SVGEGT. The CDR3 has 14 amino acids. V shed 6 bases, J shed 0 bases, and the junction held 5 bases outside the gene matches. CDR3 DNA: TGTGCCAGCAGCCGCGGCGGGAGCTCCTACGAGCAGTACTTC. It is translated as CASSRGGSSYEQYF.

J is TRBJ1-5 and V is TRBV6-2 or TRBV6-3, with D unclear. Per germline, CDR1 MNHEY and CDR2 SVGEGT. Trimming cost V 2 bases and J 0 bases, with 17 bases left between them. The CDR3 length is 18 residues. The CDR3: CASSYQWQKFRSNQPQHF. CDR3 coding DNA: TGTGCCAGCAGTTACCAGTGGCAGAAATTTCGTAGCAATCAGCCCCAGCATTTT.

This clone is a singleton in its sample. V and J are TRBV11-2 and TRBJ2-7; 8 nucleotides match TRBD2. Per the germline V gene, CDR1 is SGHAT and CDR2 is FQNNGV. V lost 5 bases to trimming and J lost 0 bases; unmatched junction nucleotides: 9. CDR3 length equals 16 residues. CDR3 sequence reads: CASSRTSGGSSYEQYF. For the CDR3, the DNA is TGTGCCAGCAGCCGTACCAGCGGGGGCAGCTCCTACGAGCAGTACTTC. The full variable domain, in which reference TRBV11-2 and TRBJ2-7 provide the parts outside the CDR3, is EAGVAQSPRYKIIEKRQSVAFWCNPISGHATLYWYQQILGQGPKLLIQFQNNGVVDDSQLPKDRFSAERLKGVDSTLKIQPAKLEDSAVYLCASSRTSGGSSYEQYFGPGTRLTVT.